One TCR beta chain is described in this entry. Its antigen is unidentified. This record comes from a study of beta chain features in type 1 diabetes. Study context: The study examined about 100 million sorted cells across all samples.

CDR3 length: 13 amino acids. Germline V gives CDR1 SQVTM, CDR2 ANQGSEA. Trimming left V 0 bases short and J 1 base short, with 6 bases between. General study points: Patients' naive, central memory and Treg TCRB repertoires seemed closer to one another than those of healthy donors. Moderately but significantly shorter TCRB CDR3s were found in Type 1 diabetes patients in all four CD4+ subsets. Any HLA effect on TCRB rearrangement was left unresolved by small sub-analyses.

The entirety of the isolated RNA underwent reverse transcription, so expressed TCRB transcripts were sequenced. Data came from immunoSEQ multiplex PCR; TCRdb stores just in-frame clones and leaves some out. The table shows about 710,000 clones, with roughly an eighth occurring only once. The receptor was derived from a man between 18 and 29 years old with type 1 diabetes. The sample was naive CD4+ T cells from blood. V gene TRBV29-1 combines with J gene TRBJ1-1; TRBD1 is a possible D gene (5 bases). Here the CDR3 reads CSVEETENTEAFF. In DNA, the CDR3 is TGCAGCGTTGAAGAGACAGAGAACACTGAAGCTTTCTTT.